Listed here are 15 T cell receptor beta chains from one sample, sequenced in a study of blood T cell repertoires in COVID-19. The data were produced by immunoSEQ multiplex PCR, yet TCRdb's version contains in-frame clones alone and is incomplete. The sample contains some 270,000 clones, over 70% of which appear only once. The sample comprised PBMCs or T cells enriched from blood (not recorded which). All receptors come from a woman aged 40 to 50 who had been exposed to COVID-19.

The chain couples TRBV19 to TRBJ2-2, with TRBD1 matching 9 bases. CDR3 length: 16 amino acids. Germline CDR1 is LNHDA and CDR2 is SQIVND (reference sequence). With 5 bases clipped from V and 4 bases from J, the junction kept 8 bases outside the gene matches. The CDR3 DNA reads TGTGCCAGTAGTGCGGGAGACAGGGGGGGCACCGGGGAGCTGTTTTTT. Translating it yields CASSAGDRGGTGELFF.

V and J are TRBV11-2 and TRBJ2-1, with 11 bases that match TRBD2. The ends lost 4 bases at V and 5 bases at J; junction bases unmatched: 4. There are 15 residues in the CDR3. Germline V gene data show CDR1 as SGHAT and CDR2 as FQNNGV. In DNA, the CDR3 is TGTGCCAGCAGCTGGACTAGCGGGTCGCACAATGAGCAGTTCTTC. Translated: CASSWTSGSHNEQFF.

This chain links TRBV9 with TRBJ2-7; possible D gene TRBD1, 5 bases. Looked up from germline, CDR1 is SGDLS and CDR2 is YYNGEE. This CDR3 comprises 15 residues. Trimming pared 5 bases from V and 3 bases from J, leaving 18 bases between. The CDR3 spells CASSAQFQGIYEQYF. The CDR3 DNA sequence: TGTGCCAGCAGTGCCCAATTCCAGGGTATCTACGAGCAGTACTTC.

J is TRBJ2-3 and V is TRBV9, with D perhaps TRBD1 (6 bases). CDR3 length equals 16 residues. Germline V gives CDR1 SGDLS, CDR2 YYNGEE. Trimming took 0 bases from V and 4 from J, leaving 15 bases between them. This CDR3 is CASSVAPGQGADTQYF. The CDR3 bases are TGTGCCAGCAGCGTAGCCCCGGGACAAGGAGCAGATACGCAGTATTTT.

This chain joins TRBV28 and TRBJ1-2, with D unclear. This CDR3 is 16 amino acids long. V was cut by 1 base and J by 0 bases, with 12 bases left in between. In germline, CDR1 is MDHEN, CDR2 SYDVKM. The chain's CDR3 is CASSLFRETANYGYTF. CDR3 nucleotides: TGTGCCAGCAGTTTATTCCGGGAGACGGCTAACTATGGCTACACCTTC.

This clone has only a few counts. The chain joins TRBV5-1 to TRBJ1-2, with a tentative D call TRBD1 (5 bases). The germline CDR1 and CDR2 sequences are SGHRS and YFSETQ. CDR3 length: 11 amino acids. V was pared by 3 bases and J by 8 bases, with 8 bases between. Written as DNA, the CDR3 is TGCGCCAGCAGCTCAACAGGAGGCTACACCTTC. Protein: CASSSTGGYTF.

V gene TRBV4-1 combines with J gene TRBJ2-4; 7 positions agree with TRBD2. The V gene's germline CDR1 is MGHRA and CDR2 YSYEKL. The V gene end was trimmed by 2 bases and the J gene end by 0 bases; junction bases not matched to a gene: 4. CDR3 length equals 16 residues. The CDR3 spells CASSQSGVVAKNIQYF. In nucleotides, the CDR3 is TGCGCCAGCAGCCAAAGCGGGGTCGTAGCCAAAAACATTCAGTACTTC.

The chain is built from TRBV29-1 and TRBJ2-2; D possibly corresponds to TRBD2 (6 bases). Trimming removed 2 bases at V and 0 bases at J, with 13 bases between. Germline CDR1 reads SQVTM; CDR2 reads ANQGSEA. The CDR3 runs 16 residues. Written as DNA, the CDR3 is TGCAGCGTTGAAATTTGGGACTTCGCGAACACCGGGGAGCTGTTTTTT. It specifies CSVEIWDFANTGELFF.

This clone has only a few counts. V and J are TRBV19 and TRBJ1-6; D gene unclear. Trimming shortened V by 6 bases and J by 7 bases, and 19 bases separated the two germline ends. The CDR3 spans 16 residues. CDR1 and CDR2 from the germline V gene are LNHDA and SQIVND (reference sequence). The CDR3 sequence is CASSQPGVRRNSPLHF. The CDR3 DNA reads TGTGCCAGTAGCCAACCCGGAGTACGGAGAAATTCACCCCTCCACTTT.

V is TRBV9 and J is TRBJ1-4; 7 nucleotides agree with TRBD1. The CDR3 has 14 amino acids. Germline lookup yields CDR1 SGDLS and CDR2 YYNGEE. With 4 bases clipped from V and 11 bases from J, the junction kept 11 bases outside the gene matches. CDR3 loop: CASSTEQGHGKLFF. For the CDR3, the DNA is TGTGCCAGCAGCACCGAACAGGGGCACGGGAAACTGTTTTTT.

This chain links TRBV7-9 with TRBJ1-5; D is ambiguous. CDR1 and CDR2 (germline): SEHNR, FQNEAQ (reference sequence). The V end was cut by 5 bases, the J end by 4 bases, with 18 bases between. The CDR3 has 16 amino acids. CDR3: CASSPVQDRTNQPQHF. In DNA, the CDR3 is TGTGCCAGCAGCCCGGTCCAGGATCGTACTAATCAGCCCCAGCATTTT.

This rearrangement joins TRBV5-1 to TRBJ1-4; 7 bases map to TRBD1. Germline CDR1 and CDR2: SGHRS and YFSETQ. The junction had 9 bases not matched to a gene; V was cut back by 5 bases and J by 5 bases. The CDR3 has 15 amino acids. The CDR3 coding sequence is TGCGCCAGCAGTTCCTCCGGGACAGCGAATGAAAAACTGTTTTTT. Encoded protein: CASSSSGTANEKLFF.

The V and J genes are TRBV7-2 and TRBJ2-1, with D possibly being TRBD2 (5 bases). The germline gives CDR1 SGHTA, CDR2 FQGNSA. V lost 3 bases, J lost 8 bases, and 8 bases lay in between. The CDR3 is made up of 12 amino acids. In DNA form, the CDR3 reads TGTGCCAGCAGCTTTAGCGTTGATGAGCAGTTCTTC. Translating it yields CASSFSVDEQFF.

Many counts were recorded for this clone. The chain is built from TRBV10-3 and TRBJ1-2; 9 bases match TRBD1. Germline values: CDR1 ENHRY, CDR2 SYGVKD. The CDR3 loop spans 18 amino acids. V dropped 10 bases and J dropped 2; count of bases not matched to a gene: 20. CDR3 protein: CATDSSHGTGSGNYGYTF. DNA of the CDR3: TGTGCCACAGACTCCAGTCACGGGACAGGGAGCGGAAACTATGGCTACACCTTC.

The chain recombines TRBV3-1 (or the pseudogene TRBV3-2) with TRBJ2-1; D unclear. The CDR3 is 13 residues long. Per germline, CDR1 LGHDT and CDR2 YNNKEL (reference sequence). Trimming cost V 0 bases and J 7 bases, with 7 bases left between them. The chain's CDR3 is CASSQDGPNEQFF. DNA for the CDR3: TGTGCCAGCAGCCAAGATGGGCCGAATGAGCAGTTCTTC.